Following are 9 T cell receptor beta chains from one sample sequenced in a study of regulatory T cells in long-lasting Graves disease. iRepertoire HTBI primers and Arm-PCR of CDR3 regions built TCR beta libraries. MiXCR was run by TCRdb on the multiplex PCR reads, yielding one entry per CDR3 protein. The table has 600,000 to 800,000 distinct CDR3 sequences, about 32% seen once. Time point denoted: persistent/refractory GD, antithyroid drugs over 5 years with positive TRAb. Scientists built the TCR library using RNA that was extracted from PBMCs. The specimen was peripheral blood mononuclear cells (PBMCs), collected when the disease was refractory, from a patient treated with antithyroid drugs. These receptors all stem from a female donor with Graves disease.

This clonotype was counted many times. The chain couples TRBV20-1 to TRBJ1-6; 9 positions match TRBD1. Germline lookup yields CDR1 DFQATT and CDR2 SNEGSKA (reference sequence). The V segment lost 1 base and the J segment 8 bases; nucleotides outside the gene matches: 12. The CDR3 contains 17 residues. In DNA, the CDR3 is TGCAGTGCTAGAGGAGGGGGCAACAGGGGGCAGGATTCACCCCTCCACTTT. Its protein is CSARGGGNRGQDSPLHF.

The sample holds one count of this clonotype. The chain links TRBV7-9 to TRBJ1-5; 8 positions match TRBD1. The CDR3 has 15 amino acids. The germline CDR1 and CDR2 sequences are SEHNR and FQNEAQ (reference sequence). The V and J ends lost 5 bases and 6 bases, in that order; junction bases with no gene match: 9. DNA for the CDR3: TGTGCCAGCAGCGGACAGACAGGGGCCGGTCAGCCCCAGCATTTT. This codes for CASSGQTGAGQPQHF.

This chain joins TRBV11-2 and TRBJ1-3; D may be TRBD1 (5 bases). This CDR3 contains 19 residues. The V gene lost 1 base and the J gene lost 0 bases, with 19 bases spanning the gap. Germline V CDR1 and CDR2: SGHAT, FQNNGV. The CDR3 DNA reads TGTGCCAGCAGCTTAGGATTATGGCTGAGGGGTATCTCTGGAAACACCATATATTTT. As protein: CASSLGLWLRGISGNTIYF.

V and J are TRBV5-6 and TRBJ2-5; a weak D match, TRBD1 (5 bases). CDR3 length equals 12 residues. Germline CDR1 is SGHDT and CDR2 is YYEEEE. With 0 bases removed from V and 9 bases from J, the gap between germline ends came to 9 bases. The CDR3 DNA reads as TGTGCCAGCAGCTTGGCAGGGTCGGCCCAGTACTTC. The encoded protein is CASSLAGSAQYF.

The rearrangement joins TRBV29-1 to TRBJ1-2; 7 nucleotides agree with TRBD1. The CDR3 extends over 15 amino acids. Germline-derived CDR1 and CDR2 are SQVTM and ANQGSEA. Trimming cost V 5 bases and J 2 bases; bases outside gene matches: 11. DNA for the CDR3: TGCAGCGTTACCCCGGGGAGGGGGCAAAACTATGGCTACACCTTC. It encodes CSVTPGRGQNYGYTF.

This rearrangement joins TRBV29-1 to TRBJ2-5; 10 nucleotides agree with TRBD1. Germline V lookup: CDR1 SQVTM, CDR2 ANQGSEA. The CDR3 is 14 residues long. After removal of 7 bases from V and 4 bases from J, the junction contained 9 bases not matched to a gene. The CDR3 DNA is TGCAGCGCAGAAACCGGGACAGGGGTAGAGACCCAGTACTTC. This sequence encodes CSAETGTGVETQYF.

This clonotype turned up a few times. The V and J genes are TRBV3-1 and TRBJ1-2; no reliable D call. The CDR3 has 16 amino acids. Trimming left V 2 bases short and J 4 bases short, with 17 bases between. In germline, CDR1 is LGHDT, CDR2 YNNKEL (reference sequence). CDR3: CASSQPTEVASYGYTF. CDR3 DNA: TGTGCCAGCAGCCAACCCACGGAGGTGGCGAGCTATGGCTACACCTTC.

V is TRBV6-9 and J is TRBJ1-2, with D hard to call. Trimming pared 3 bases from V and 7 bases from J, leaving 18 bases between. The length of the CDR3 is 15 residues. Germline V CDR1 and CDR2: MNHGY, SVAAGI. CDR3 in DNA: TGTGCCAGCAGTTACACCTTGATGGAGGGAGTTGGCTACACCTTC. Translating it yields CASSYTLMEGVGYTF.

The chain combines TRBV29-1 with TRBJ1-1; tentative D call: TRBD1 (5 bases). Trimming took 6 bases from V and 3 from J, leaving 11 bases between them. Germline V gene sequence: CDR1 SQVTM, CDR2 ANQGSEA. The CDR3 has 12 amino acids. Here the CDR3 DNA reads TGCAGCGTAGGGGACGGTTACACTGAAGCTTTCTTT. Translating it yields CSVGDGYTEAFF.